This T cell receptor (beta chain) stems from a study of blood T cell repertoires in COVID-19. Study in general: Cohort 3 donors were reported recovered after two negative PCRs, clearance, or symptom resolution.

Per the study methods: Amplification from reference gene primers served as the basis for estimated nucleated cell counts. Clones were read by immunoSEQ multiplex PCR, and TCRdb kept only the in-frame ones, dropping some. Clone size and V and J calls were adopted from that table, with D and trimming inferred from the DNA. Here the sample spans about 190,000 clones, 85% to 90% being singletons. J lost 7 bases, V lost 4 bases, and 10 bases had no gene match. The V gene's germline CDR1 is PRHDT and CDR2 FYEKMQ (reference sequence). CDR3 size: 16 residues. The TCR comes from a woman between 40 and 50 years old in a cohort exposed to, infected with or recovered from COVID-19 (not recorded which). The J gene is TRBJ2-1, the V gene TRBV13, with 10 bases aligning to TRBD2. The material sequenced was PBMCs or T cells enriched from blood (not recorded which). The CDR3 DNA is TGTGCCAGCAGCTCCCGCGCCCCAGCGGGAGGGAATGAGCAGTTCTTC. Its translation: CASSSRAPAGGNEQFF.